Described below is a single T cell receptor (beta chain) sequence and its context. Its specificity is unknown. The CDR3 loop spans 15 amino acids. Germline CDR1 and CDR2: MNHEY and SVGAGI. This entry is derived from a study of monozygotic twins with inflammatory bowel disease. TCRdb re-called the 5' RACE reads; every CDR3 protein appears as one record, without DNA. This sample carries 350,000 to 500,000 distinct CDR3 sequences, with 2.4% going to the ten biggest clones. The study's findings and limits: The analysis yielded no support for one strong signal or clonotype associated with IBD.

Sample: blood. The source is a human donor with ulcerative colitis or Crohn's disease, or a healthy co-twin of an affected twin (not recorded which). This sequence joins TRBV6-5 and TRBJ2-5; TCRdb calls TRBD2, which cannot be checked without DNA. The CDR3 protein is CASSYSRGGSETQYF.